Below, one T cell receptor beta chain is given with its context. These data originate in a study of blood T cell repertoires in COVID-19. Whole-study context: The samples span acute and convalescent COVID-19 from the United States, Italy and Spain. PBMCs, B-cell-depleted T cells, or T cells were the source of the cDNA or gDNA that made up the material.

The CDR3 is made up of 12 amino acids. V gave up 6 bases and J gave up 8 bases; unmatched junction bases: 3. Per germline, CDR1 MNHEY and CDR2 SMNVEV (reference sequence). In the original workflow: Reference gene primer amplification in the assay estimated nucleated cell counts. Sequenced by immunoSEQ multiplex PCR; TCRdb stores in-frame clones only, minus some. V, J and clone size are those of that table, while D and trimming were read from the DNA. The data show 75,000 to 85,000 clones, 88% seen once. The origin of this receptor is a human donor in a cohort sampled during active COVID-19. J is TRBJ1-1 and V is TRBV27; TRBD1 aligns across 10 bases. The specimen was peripheral blood. The CDR3 DNA reads as TGTGCCAGCAGGCCGACAGGGGGCGAAGCTTTCTTT. Its translation: CASRPTGGEAFF.